This T cell receptor beta chain was captured in a study of technical replicates of blood from four donors. Method: immunoSEQ multiplex PCR; TCRdb's copy keeps in-frame clones and lacks some. The sample gives about 84,000 clones, 93% of which show up once; less than 0.3% is in the top ten. The germline CDR1 and CDR2 sequences are SGHNT and YYREEE (reference sequence). The CDR3 runs to 12 residues. V lost 4 bases and J 8 bases, leaving 10 bases between the germline ends. The specimen sequenced was T cells isolated from PBMCs. The chain employs TRBV5-4 and TRBJ2-1, with D possibly matching TRBD1 (5 bases). The clonotype originates from a human donor in good health. CDR3 sequence (DNA): TGTGCCAGCAGCCCAAGGGGTGATGAGCAGTTCTTC. Translated: CASSPRGDEQFF.